This record concerns one T cell receptor (beta chain) sequence. Original methodology: The authors estimated nucleated cell counts from reference gene primer amplification. The protocol was immunoSEQ multiplex PCR, while the TCRdb copy is restricted to in-frame clones and leaves out a portion. That table is the source of V, J and clone size, and D and trimming were worked out from the DNA. The sample comprises 200,000 or so clones, roughly 90% of which are singletons, and less than 3% rests with the top ten. Germline V gene sequence: CDR1 LGHNA, CDR2 YSLEER. Trimming removed 0 bases from V and 2 bases from J; junction bases left unmatched: 16. This CDR3 contains 20 residues. This specimen belongs to a study of blood T cell repertoires in COVID-19. Across the study: Sites in the United States, Italy and Spain provided acute and convalescent COVID-19 samples. From T cells, B-cell-depleted T cells, or PBMCs came the material, which was cDNA or gDNA.

V usage is TRBV4-3 and J usage is TRBJ2-1, with 7 bases that match TRBD2. Input material: peripheral blood. This TCR came from a woman aged 60-75 years with acute or convalescent COVID-19. CDR3 protein: CASSQEMGTWGAGPYNEQFF. The CDR3 bases are TGCGCCAGCAGCCAAGAAATGGGAACTTGGGGAGCGGGACCCTACAATGAGCAGTTCTTC.